This T cell receptor beta chain stems from a study of T cells in Graves' hyperthyroidism and ophthalmopathy. The source material, RNA transcripts, was used to amplify TCR beta CDR3 regions. HTBI primers were used for first-round RT-PCR of the TCR CDR3. One entry per CDR3 protein, called by TCRdb with MiXCR from the multiplex PCR reads. The table shows fewer than 400,000 distinct CDR3 sequences, with roughly an eighth occurring only once. This clonotype was seen repeatedly, ten times or more. Sequenced input: blood. This clonotype was obtained from a middle-aged man with Graves' ophthalmopathy.

The CDR3 DNA reads TGTGCCAGCAGTACCGGGACAGTGCAGTACTTC. Amino acid sequence: CASSTGTVQYF. The V gene is TRBV6-1, the J gene TRBJ2-7, with 7 bases aligning to TRBD1. The germline gives CDR1 MNHNS, CDR2 SASEGT. The CDR3 length is 11 residues. Trimming took 5 bases from V and 9 from J; bases not matched to a gene: 4.